Here is one T cell receptor beta chain with its context. This entry belongs to a study of blood T cell repertoires in COVID-19. The CDR3 is 15 residues long. Germline loops: CDR1 SGHVS, CDR2 FQNEAQ. V was cut by 1 base and J by 0 bases, with 7 bases left in between. Methods used by the authors: Amplifying reference gene primers gave estimates of nucleated cell counts. The assay was immunoSEQ multiplex PCR, and TCRdb's table has in-frame clones only and misses some. That table gives V, J and clone size, and the DNA gave D and trimming. The data show about 170,000 clones, about 85% seen once. The sample was peripheral blood. V gene TRBV7-8 combines with J gene TRBJ1-5, with D possibly TRBD1 on 5 matching bases. The sequence was collected from a man between 60 and 75 years old with acute or convalescent COVID-19. CDR3 DNA: TGTGCCAGCAGCTTAGGGGGCAATAGCAATCAGCCCCAGCATTTT. Its protein product is CASSLGGNSNQPQHF.